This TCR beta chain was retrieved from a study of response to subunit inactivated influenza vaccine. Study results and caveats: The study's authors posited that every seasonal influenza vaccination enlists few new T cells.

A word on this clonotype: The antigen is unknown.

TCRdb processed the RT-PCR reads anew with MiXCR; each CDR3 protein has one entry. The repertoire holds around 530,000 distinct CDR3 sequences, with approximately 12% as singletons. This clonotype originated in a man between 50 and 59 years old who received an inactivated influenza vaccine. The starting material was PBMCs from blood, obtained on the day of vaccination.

CDR3 nucleotide sequence: TGCGCCAGCAGCTTCATTGTAGACAGTTCAAATGAGCAGTTCTTC. Its protein product is CASSFIVDSSNEQFF. The chain uses TRBV5-1 and TRBJ2-1, with D possibly matching TRBD1 (5 bases). Per germline, CDR1 SGHRS and CDR2 YFSETQ. The germline V and J ends were trimmed by 2 bases and 7 bases, with 16 bases remaining between them. The CDR3 spans 15 residues.